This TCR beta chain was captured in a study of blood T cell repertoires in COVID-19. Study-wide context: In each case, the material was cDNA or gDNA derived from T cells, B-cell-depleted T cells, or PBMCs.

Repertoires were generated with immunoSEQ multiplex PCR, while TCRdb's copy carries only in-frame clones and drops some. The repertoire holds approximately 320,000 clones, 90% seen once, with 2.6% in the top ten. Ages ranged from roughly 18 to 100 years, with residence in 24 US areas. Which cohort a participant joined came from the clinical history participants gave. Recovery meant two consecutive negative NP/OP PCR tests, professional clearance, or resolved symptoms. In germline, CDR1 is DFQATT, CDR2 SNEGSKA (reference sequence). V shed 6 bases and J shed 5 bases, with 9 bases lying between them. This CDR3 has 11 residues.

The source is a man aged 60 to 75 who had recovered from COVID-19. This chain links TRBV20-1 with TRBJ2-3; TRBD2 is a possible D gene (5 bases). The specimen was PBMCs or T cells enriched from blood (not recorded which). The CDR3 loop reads CSATLGDTQYF. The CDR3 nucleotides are TGCAGTGCAACACTAGGAGATACGCAGTATTTT.